A single sample gave rise to the 5 T cell receptor beta chains below, sequenced in a study of OX40 agonist ivuxolimab in advanced cancers. Some clones are missing from TCRdb's copy, which holds only in-frame ones; the method was immunoSEQ multiplex PCR. The profile shows 15,000 to 25,000 clones, about four fifths of them singletons. The source was CD4+ or CD8+ T cells sorted from blood, collected in a trial of the OX40 agonist ivuxolimab. The receptors derive from an adult with an advanced solid tumor such as melanoma, head and neck, liver or kidney cancer.

This clone was found once. CDR3 residues: CASSASGGGSTEQYF. The CDR3 nucleotides are TGTGCCAGCAGCGCAAGCGGGGGGGGGAGTACGGAGCAGTACTTC. The genes are TRBV9 and TRBJ2-7; 10 positions match TRBD2. Trimming cost V 3 bases and J 7 bases; bases outside gene matches: 10. In germline, CDR1 is SGDLS, CDR2 YYNGEE. This CDR3 has 15 amino acids.

The chain links TRBV14 to TRBJ2-3; D ambiguous. This CDR3 has 17 amino acids. Germline V gives CDR1 SGHDN, CDR2 FVKESK. Trimming shortened V by 0 bases and J by 5 bases, and 18 bases separated the two germline ends. The CDR3 reads CASSQDSLVIGRDTQYF. CDR3 nucleotides: TGTGCCAGCAGCCAAGATTCCCTAGTAATAGGGCGAGATACGCAGTATTTT.

The CDR3 DNA follows: TGCGCCAGCAGCCAGAGACAGGGGCACTATAATTCACCCCTCCACTTT. This gives the protein CASSQRQGHYNSPLHF. The gene calls are TRBV4-3 and TRBJ1-6; 8 bases match TRBD1. The CDR3 is made up of 16 amino acids. Germline V gene sequence: CDR1 LGHNA, CDR2 YSLEER. V shed 3 bases and J 3 bases; nucleotides not matched to a gene: 4.

The sample holds a few counts of this clone. V is TRBV27 and J is TRBJ2-5, with unresolved D. Trimming shortened V by 6 bases and J by 2 bases, and 10 bases separated the two germline ends. This CDR3 is 13 amino acids long. CDR1 and CDR2 from the germline V gene are MNHEY and SMNVEV (reference sequence). The CDR3 sequence: CASRAENQETQYF. CDR3 in DNA: TGTGCCAGCAGGGCAGAAAATCAAGAGACCCAGTACTTC.

This clone was picked up one time. The chain joins TRBV4-1 to TRBJ2-7, with 7 bases aligning to TRBD1. Germline CDR1 and CDR2: MGHRA and YSYEKL. V shed 4 bases and J 3 bases; nucleotides not matched to a gene: 3. CDR3 length: 13 residues. The CDR3 spells CASSLYRGYEQYF. CDR3 bases: TGCGCCAGCAGCCTGTACAGGGGCTACGAGCAGTACTTC.